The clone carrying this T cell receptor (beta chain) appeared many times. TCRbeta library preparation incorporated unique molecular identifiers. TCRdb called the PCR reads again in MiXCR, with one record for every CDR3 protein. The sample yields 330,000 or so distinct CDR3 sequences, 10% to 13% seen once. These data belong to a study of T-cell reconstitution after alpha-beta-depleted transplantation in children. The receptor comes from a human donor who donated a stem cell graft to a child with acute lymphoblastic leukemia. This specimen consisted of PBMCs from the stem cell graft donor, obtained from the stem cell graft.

DNA for the CDR3: TGTGCCAGCACCACAGGGCGAGAGACCCAGTACTTC. Its protein is CASTTGRETQYF. The rearrangement uses TRBV12-3 or TRBV12-4 and TRBJ2-5, with a weak D call TRBD1 (6 bases). The CDR3 consists of 12 residues. V lost 7 bases, J lost 4 bases, and 10 bases lay in between.